This T cell receptor (beta chain) originates from a study of T cell responses to AZD1222 COVID-19 vaccine listed by TCRdb under 2021. About the investigation overall: TCR sequencing was performed for about 250 trial participants, of whom around 200 were given two doses of AZD1222 and some 25 were given two doses of MenACWY control vaccine. Trial participants were enrolled into age subgroups of 18-55, 56-69 and 70-plus years, which contained around 140, 26 and 57 TCR-sequenced participants, respectively. Points the paper makes about the study in general: Because no samples from the day 14 peak response were available, repertoires could be characterized only after the peak T cell response. Only six or seven AZD1222 recipients were SARS-CoV-2 seropositive at baseline, limiting conclusions about previously exposed vaccinees. In the small 56-69-year group, the increase in depth fell short of significance, most likely because of low power. After two AZD1222 doses, spike-specific TCR breadth and depth were significantly higher than at day 0 and than in MenACWY recipients. Vaccine-associated CD4 TCRs spanned the whole spike protein, with dominant responses in regions 160-218 and 743-854. Participants were mostly white British and included more females than males, and it was suggested by the authors that clonal diversity may have been underestimated. Reportedly, close to half of the unique spike-specific TCRs recognized epitopes lying outside the regions that are mutated in the B.1.351 and B.1.1.7 variants.

The sample's time point label is to be understood as: about 28 days (+/-7) after the second vaccine dose. AZD1222 recipients given second doses at about 4 weeks or at about 12 weeks were pooled, since spike-specific TCR depth and breadth were not found to differ between the two schedules. The vaccinee samples were drawn from two UK trials, COV001 and COV002, one of which was a single-blind randomized controlled phase 2/3 trial testing AZD1222 (ChAdOx1 nCoV-19) in healthy adults. Trial participant PBMC samples were collected at day 0 and day 28 after the second dose for TCRbeta chain sequencing. In this sample, this clone turned up once. Its antigen specificity is not known. Base-call qualities are not available, and no considerably larger clone is one nucleotide away. Deletion took 6 bases off V and 6 bases off J, with a span of 9 bases between the germline ends. The CDR3, from cysteine to phenylalanine, totals 12 residues. Only CDR3 DNA is held: 36 bases, read in frame from base 1. According to the germline V gene, CDR1 reads SNHLY and CDR2 reads FYNNEI.

The CDR3 regions of human TCRbeta chains were analyzed by immunosequencing. The published analysis was carried out like this. Repertoire TCRs were checked for matches against a reference library of SARS-CoV-2-specific TCRs that had been generated using the MIRA antigen-specificity platform. Breadth meant the fraction of unique TCRs that were SARS-CoV-2-associated, whereas depth meant the fraction of total T cells that were SARS-CoV-2-associated. Each spike-specific TCR was assigned to its reactive spike region and to a CD4 or CD8 class using the MIRA data. Log10-transformed breadth and depth values were compared by one-way ANOVA with Sidak's multiple comparisons tests. TCRdb stores this immuneACCESS table with in-frame sequences only. Part of the clones is absent; in the studies checked, under half of the shortfall reflects unresolved V genes, and no reason is known for the rest. The DNA was the basis for D and trimming; V, J and clone size are from that table. This sample holds around 150,000 clones; about 91% were observed only once. Jointly, the top ten make up about 3.7% of the sample.

Sequences were derived from peripheral blood, sampled 28 days after the second AZD1222 dose. This receptor chain uses TRBV2 and TRBJ1-5; the best D guess is TRBD1, with 5 bases matching. The receptor was isolated from an adult who received the AZD1222 COVID-19 vaccine. The CDR3 in this case is CASRGEGQPQHF. The DNA is as follows: TGTGCCAGCAGAGGGGAGGGTCAGCCCCAGCATTTT.